Listed below are T cell receptor beta chains from one sample, sequenced in a study of OX40 agonist ivuxolimab in advanced cancers. Method: immunoSEQ multiplex PCR; TCRdb's copy keeps in-frame clones and lacks some. The data hold about 67,000 clones, with around 83% observed a single time. Sequencing was performed on CD4+ or CD8+ T cells sorted from blood, taken in a trial of the OX40 agonist ivuxolimab. These receptors were obtained from an adult with an advanced solid tumor such as melanoma, head and neck, liver or kidney cancer. Each CDR3 is given with its conserved first and last residue. Fields, in order: D gene, V gene, clone size, J gene, CDR3 DNA, CDR3 protein. A D gene is named only where the DNA matches it firmly. Expanded clones are given a class, and other clones once, few, many or no size at all.

d_call: .
v_call: TRBV2
clone_size: .
j_call: TRBJ2-3
cdr3_nt: TGTGCCAGCAGTCCCCTCGGGGATACGCAGTATTTT
cdr3_aa: CASSPLGDTQYF

d_call: TRBD1
v_call: TRBV29-1
clone_size: .
j_call: TRBJ2-7
cdr3_nt: TGCAGCGTTGGTGACAGGGGTACCAGGGAGCAGTACTTC
cdr3_aa: CSVGDRGTREQYF

d_call: TRBD1
v_call: TRBV10-3
clone_size: .
j_call: TRBJ2-7
cdr3_nt: TGTGCCGGTCGGGACAGCATATCGGGTGAGCAGTACTTC
cdr3_aa: CAGRDSISGEQYF

d_call: .
v_call: TRBV5-1
clone_size: .
j_call: TRBJ2-7
cdr3_nt: TGCGCCAGCAGCTTGTACGGGAGTACCTCCTACGAGCAGTACTTC
cdr3_aa: CASSLYGSTSYEQYF

d_call: TRBD2
v_call: TRBV4-1
clone_size: .
j_call: TRBJ2-3
cdr3_nt: TGCGCCAGCAGCTACATAGCGGGAGTCACAGATACGCAGTATTTT
cdr3_aa: CASSYIAGVTDTQYF

d_call: .
v_call: TRBV30
clone_size: .
j_call: TRBJ1-6
cdr3_nt: TGTGCCTGGAGCTTACTCATAGTCAGGAGCTCCTATAATTCACCCCTCCACTTT
cdr3_aa: CAWSLLIVRSSYNSPLHF

d_call: .
v_call: TRBV28
clone_size: .
j_call: TRBJ2-3
cdr3_nt: TGTGCCAGCAGTTTACCAGACTTGCCAGATACGCAGTATTTT
cdr3_aa: CASSLPDLPDTQYF

d_call: .
v_call: TRBV19
clone_size: once
j_call: TRBJ2-3
cdr3_nt: TGTGCCAGTAGTATACCGGGCCGCGGACCAGATACGCAGTATTTT
cdr3_aa: CASSIPGRGPDTQYF

d_call: .
v_call: TRBV5-1
clone_size: once
j_call: TRBJ2-3
cdr3_nt: TGCGCCAGCAGCTCCCGACAGGGCACAGATACGCAGTATTTT
cdr3_aa: CASSSRQGTDTQYF

d_call: TRBD1
v_call: TRBV28
clone_size: .
j_call: TRBJ2-2
cdr3_nt: TGTGCCAGCAGATACGGACAGGGGGTTACCGGGGAGCTGTTTTTT
cdr3_aa: CASRYGQGVTGELFF

d_call: TRBD1
v_call: TRBV19
clone_size: .
j_call: TRBJ1-5
cdr3_nt: TGTGCCAGTAGTAGAGGGACAGGATCTGAGCAGCCCCAGCATTTT
cdr3_aa: CASSRGTGSEQPQHF

d_call: .
v_call: TRBV6-4
clone_size: .
j_call: TRBJ2-4
cdr3_nt: TGTGCCAGCAGTACCCCACAGATCCTAGCCAAAAACATTCAGTACTTC
cdr3_aa: CASSTPQILAKNIQYF

d_call: TRBD1
v_call: TRBV30
clone_size: few
j_call: TRBJ2-2
cdr3_nt: TGTGCCTGGAGTATCGACAGGGCCGGGGAGCTGTTTTTT
cdr3_aa: CAWSIDRAGELFF

d_call: TRBD1
v_call: TRBV7-3
clone_size: .
j_call: TRBJ2-1
cdr3_nt: TGTGCCAGCAGCTTAGTCGGGACAGGGGGCAATGAGCAGTTCTTC
cdr3_aa: CASSLVGTGGNEQFF

d_call: .
v_call: TRBV15
clone_size: .
j_call: TRBJ1-1
cdr3_nt: TGTGCCACCAGCAGAGATGTGACTGAAGCTTTCTTT
cdr3_aa: CATSRDVTEAFF

d_call: TRBD2
v_call: TRBV2
clone_size: .
j_call: TRBJ2-5
cdr3_nt: TGTGCCAGCAGTGGAAGGCTAGCGGGAGTCAGACGGGAGACCCAGTACTTC
cdr3_aa: CASSGRLAGVRRETQYF

d_call: TRBD1
v_call: TRBV27
clone_size: .
j_call: TRBJ2-5
cdr3_nt: TGTGCCAGGCCCTCCTCGGACAGGGAGGAGACCCAGTACTTC
cdr3_aa: CARPSSDREETQYF

d_call: .
v_call: TRBV6-1
clone_size: .
j_call: TRBJ2-3
cdr3_nt: TGTGCCAGCAGTGGTCAAAGCGTTGATACGCAGTATTTT
cdr3_aa: CASSGQSVDTQYF

d_call: .
v_call: TRBV11-2
clone_size: .
j_call: TRBJ1-1
cdr3_nt: TGTGCCAGCAGCCTGAACACTGAAGCTTTCTTT
cdr3_aa: CASSLNTEAFF

d_call: .
v_call: TRBV6-6
clone_size: once
j_call: TRBJ1-1
cdr3_nt: TGTGCCAGCAGTCCGGACGGGAACACTGAAGCTTTCTTT
cdr3_aa: CASSPDGNTEAFF

d_call: TRBD1
v_call: TRBV4-2
clone_size: .
j_call: TRBJ1-2
cdr3_nt: TGTGCCAGCAGCCAAGACTCCGGGGACAGTTTGTCTGGCTACACCTTC
cdr3_aa: CASSQDSGDSLSGYTF

d_call: .
v_call: TRBV28
clone_size: .
j_call: TRBJ1-5
cdr3_nt: TGCGCCAGCAGTTCCCGCCTTTTGACCCAGCATTTT
cdr3_aa: CASSSRLLTQHF

d_call: TRBD2
v_call: TRBV5-1
clone_size: .
j_call: TRBJ2-1
cdr3_nt: TGCGCCAGCAGCGGAGGGACTAGCGGAGAGAAAAAGTTCTTC
cdr3_aa: CASSGGTSGEKKFF

d_call: TRBD2
v_call: TRBV15
clone_size: once
j_call: TRBJ2-3
cdr3_nt: TGTGCCACCAGCAGAGTTGCGGGAGATCCAGATACGCAGTATTTT
cdr3_aa: CATSRVAGDPDTQYF

d_call: .
v_call: TRBV19
clone_size: few
j_call: TRBJ2-7
cdr3_nt: TGTGCCAGTAGTATAAGCCGAACACACTACGAGCAGTACTTC
cdr3_aa: CASSISRTHYEQYF

d_call: .
v_call: TRBV9
clone_size: .
j_call: TRBJ1-1
cdr3_nt: TGTGCCAGCAGCCCCCTCACGGACACTGAAGCTTTCTTT
cdr3_aa: CASSPLTDTEAFF

d_call: TRBD2
v_call: TRBV27
clone_size: .
j_call: TRBJ2-4
cdr3_nt: TGTGCCAGCAGTAAACTAGCGGGAGGAAACATTCAGTACTTC
cdr3_aa: CASSKLAGGNIQYF

d_call: .
v_call: TRBV5-1
clone_size: .
j_call: TRBJ1-6
cdr3_nt: TGCGCCAGCAGGGAGGACTATAATTCACCCCTCCACTTT
cdr3_aa: CASREDYNSPLHF

d_call: .
v_call: TRBV2
clone_size: .
j_call: TRBJ1-1
cdr3_nt: TGTGCCAGCAGTGAAGAAGCCGACGGCTCAGCTTTCTTT
cdr3_aa: CASSEEADGSAFF

d_call: .
v_call: TRBV28
clone_size: .
j_call: TRBJ2-7
cdr3_nt: TGTGCCAGCAGTTTGTTGGGGGCTAGGCAGTACTTC
cdr3_aa: CASSLLGARQYF

d_call: TRBD2
v_call: TRBV4-3
clone_size: .
j_call: TRBJ2-3
cdr3_nt: TGCGCCAGCAGCCAAGGGCGGACTAGCGGGGGGGTATATACGCAGTATTTT
cdr3_aa: CASSQGRTSGGVYTQYF

d_call: .
v_call: TRBV6-6
clone_size: .
j_call: TRBJ1-1
cdr3_nt: TGTGCCAGCAGTTTGGACGGGGGGGACACTGAAGCTTTCTTT
cdr3_aa: CASSLDGGDTEAFF